This T cell receptor beta chain was identified in a study of cytomegalovirus exposure and HLA in healthy donors. The germline V and J ends were trimmed by 4 bases and 10 bases, with 12 bases remaining between them. The germline CDR1 and CDR2 sequences are SGDLS and YYNGEE. This CDR3 is 12 amino acids long. On this clone itself: The antigen remains unidentified.

Whole-study results and caveats: Earlier analysis yielded a pattern in which most TCR beta V segments were productive about 90% or about 30% of the time.

With 60 Vbeta and 13 Jbeta primers, the PCR was carried out. The data were produced by immunoSEQ multiplex PCR, yet TCRdb's version contains in-frame clones alone and is incomplete. The sample shows 150,000 to 200,000 clones, roughly 76% of them seen only once. The sample was PBMCs. This clonotype was obtained from a man between 60 and 70 years old in good health and CMV-seronegative. The rearrangement joins TRBV9 to TRBJ2-1; D might be TRBD1 (5 bases). The CDR3 region has the DNA TGTGCCAGCAGCATACCAGGGAAAGAGCAGTTCTTC. Translated: CASSIPGKEQFF.